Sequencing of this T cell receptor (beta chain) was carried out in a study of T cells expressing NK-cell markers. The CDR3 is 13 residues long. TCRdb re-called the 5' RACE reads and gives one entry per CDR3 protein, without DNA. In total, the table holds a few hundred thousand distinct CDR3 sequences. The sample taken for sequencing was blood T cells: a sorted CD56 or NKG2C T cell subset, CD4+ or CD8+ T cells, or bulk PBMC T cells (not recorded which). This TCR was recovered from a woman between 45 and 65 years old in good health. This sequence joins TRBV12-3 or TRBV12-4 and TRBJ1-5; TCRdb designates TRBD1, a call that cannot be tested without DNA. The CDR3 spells CASSGYDSGIQHF.